A selection of T cell receptor beta chains follows, all from one sample in a study of T cell repertoires in cytomegalovirus infection. TCRdb re-analysed the reads in MiXCR, keeping a single row per CDR3 protein. There are some 920,000 distinct CDR3 sequences in the sample; more than 25% occur only once, and roughly an eighth lies in the top ten. No antigen is known for these receptors. Specimen: cultured CD8+ T cells from PBMCs, collected from culture after CMV antigen stimulation. These receptors originate from a human donor in good health (CMV status not recorded). Some clones in this sample may be carry-over from other donors' samples. Each CDR3 is given with its conserved first and last residue. Each record gives: CDR3 DNA, CDR3 protein, J gene, clone size, CDR3 length, V gene, D gene. A D gene is named only where the DNA matches it firmly. Where a row states a size, it is once, few, many or the class of an expanded clone; other rows omit it.

DNA: TGTGCCAGCAGCTTAACTGGACTACCACCCACCGGGGAGCTGTTTTTT; CDR3: CASSLTGLPPTGELFF; J: TRBJ2-2; size: NA; length: 16; V: TRBV7-3; D: NA
DNA: TGTGCCAGCAGCCCCCGGGAAATGAGGACCTACGAGCAGTACTTC; CDR3: CASSPREMRTYEQYF; J: TRBJ2-7; size: few; length: 15; V: TRBV7-9; D: NA
DNA: TGTGCCAGCAGCACTCGGACGGGGAGAGTTTGCCTCTCCTACAATGAGCAGTTCTTC; CDR3: CASSTRTGRVCLSYNEQFF; J: TRBJ2-1; size: NA; length: 19; V: TRBV9; D: NA
DNA: TGTGCCAGCAGCTTGGGACAGGGGGCGGACGGCTACACCTTC; CDR3: CASSLGQGADGYTF; J: TRBJ1-2; size: many; length: 14; V: TRBV5-1; D: TRBD1
DNA: TGTGCCAGCAGCTTAGTAAGGTCAGGTGCCTACGAGCAGTACTTC; CDR3: CASSLVRSGAYEQYF; J: TRBJ2-7; size: few; length: 15; V: TRBV11-2; D: NA
DNA: TGTGCCAGCAGCGCCCAGGGCCCTAGGGAAGCTTTCTTT; CDR3: CASSAQGPREAFF; J: TRBJ1-1; size: NA; length: 13; V: TRBV25-1; D: NA
DNA: TGTGCCAGTAGTAGTTCCACTCCCGTTATCGAGGGCACTGAAGCTTTCTTT; CDR3: CASSSSTPVIEGTEAFF; J: TRBJ1-1; size: NA; length: 17; V: TRBV19; D: NA
DNA: TGTGCCAGCAGGCCTACTAGCGGGGGGGTAGGGGAGCAGTTCTTC; CDR3: CASRPTSGGVGEQFF; J: TRBJ2-1; size: once; length: 15; V: TRBV7-3; D: TRBD2
DNA: TGTGCCAGCACCCCTTTTGCGGGGGAGGGAAGAGAAAAACTGTTTTTT; CDR3: CASTPFAGEGREKLFF; J: TRBJ1-4; size: few; length: 16; V: TRBV7-6; D: NA
DNA: TGTGCCAGCAGCCCGGGGGACGGATTAAATGAAAAACTGTTTTTT; CDR3: CASSPGDGLNEKLFF; J: TRBJ1-4; size: many; length: 15; V: TRBV12-3/TRBV12-4; D: NA
DNA: TGTGCCAGCGGCCTCTTGGAGGGCAGACAGTTCTTC; CDR3: CASGLLEGRQFF; J: TRBJ2-1; size: many; length: 12; V: TRBV7-6; D: NA
DNA: TGTGCCAGCCGGGAGACAGACCAAGAGACCCAGTACTTC; CDR3: CASRETDQETQYF; J: TRBJ2-5; size: NA; length: 13; V: TRBV6-1; D: NA
DNA: TGTGCCAGCAGCTTTATCCCGGAACTAGCGGGGCTCTCCTACAATGAGCAGTTCTTC; CDR3: CASSFIPELAGLSYNEQFF; J: TRBJ2-1; size: NA; length: 19; V: TRBV7-9; D: TRBD2
DNA: TGTACCAGCAGCTTAACGGGGAGCTACAACAATGAGCAGTTCTTC; CDR3: CTSSLTGSYNNEQFF; J: TRBJ2-1; size: NA; length: 15; V: TRBV7-3; D: NA
DNA: TGTGCCAGCAGTTACACGGGGGGGGGGCCGACAGATACGCAGTATTTT; CDR3: CASSYTGGGPTDTQYF; J: TRBJ2-3; size: NA; length: 16; V: TRBV6-6; D: TRBD2
DNA: TGTGCCAGCAGTTCCCGACAGATCTATGGCTACACCTTC; CDR3: CASSSRQIYGYTF; J: TRBJ1-2; size: few; length: 13; V: TRBV12-3/TRBV12-4; D: NA
DNA: TGTGCCAGCAGCTCCACACTTCGGACAGGGGGTGCCAACACTGAAGCTTTCTTT; CDR3: CASSSTLRTGGANTEAFF; J: TRBJ1-1; size: few; length: 18; V: TRBV13; D: TRBD1
DNA: TGCGCCAGCAGCCATGAATCCGGGACTAGCGGGGGGGAGACAGATACGCAGTATTTT; CDR3: CASSHESGTSGGETDTQYF; J: TRBJ2-3; size: NA; length: 19; V: TRBV4-3; D: TRBD2
DNA: TGTGCCAGCAGATTGACCACTGTCGCTCGATATGGCTACACCTTC; CDR3: CASRLTTVARYGYTF; J: TRBJ1-2; size: NA; length: 15; V: TRBV6-2/TRBV6-3; D: NA
DNA: TGTGCCAGCTGTAGGGGAGCTGAAGCTTTCTTT; CDR3: CASCRGAEAFF; J: TRBJ1-1; size: NA; length: 11; V: TRBV27; D: NA
DNA: TGTGCCAGCAGCTCCCTGCTGTCGGGGGGCACAGATACGCAGTATTTT; CDR3: CASSSLLSGGTDTQYF; J: TRBJ2-3; size: few; length: 16; V: TRBV7-9; D: NA
DNA: TGTGCCAGCAGCTCCTACCCGACAGGGGGGGTACGGAATGAGCAGTTCTTC; CDR3: CASSSYPTGGVRNEQFF; J: TRBJ2-1; size: many; length: 17; V: TRBV7-8; D: TRBD1
DNA: TGTGCCAGCAGCTCTTATAACTACGAGCAGTACTTC; CDR3: CASSSYNYEQYF; J: TRBJ2-7; size: NA; length: 12; V: TRBV13; D: NA
DNA: TGTGCCAGCAGCTTAAACCCGCCGGGGACAGGAGATACGCAGTATTTT; CDR3: CASSLNPPGTGDTQYF; J: TRBJ2-3; size: many; length: 16; V: TRBV7-3; D: TRBD1
DNA: TGTGCCAGCAGTCGCGCGGGGGGTCTCCAAGAGACCCAGTACTTC; CDR3: CASSRAGGLQETQYF; J: TRBJ2-5; size: many; length: 15; V: TRBV12-3/TRBV12-4; D: TRBD2
DNA: TGTGCCAGCAGTTTATCCCACTCCATCGACAGGGGGGAAAACACCATATATTTT; CDR3: CASSLSHSIDRGENTIYF; J: TRBJ1-3; size: NA; length: 18; V: TRBV27; D: TRBD1
DNA: TGCAGTGCTCCCGTTTGGGCTAGCGGTAAATACACAGATACGCAGTATTTT; CDR3: CSAPVWASGKYTDTQYF; J: TRBJ2-3; size: NA; length: 17; V: TRBV20-1; D: TRBD2
DNA: TGCGCCAGCAGTGAGTCGTTTCGGGAGGAAAAACTGTTTTTT; CDR3: CASSESFREEKLFF; J: TRBJ1-4; size: NA; length: 14; V: TRBV10-2; D: NA
DNA: TGTGCCAGCAGCGACCGACAGGGGGCTAGTTTTTACGAGCAGTACTTC; CDR3: CASSDRQGASFYEQYF; J: TRBJ2-7; size: many; length: 16; V: TRBV7-6; D: TRBD1
DNA: TGTGCCAGCAGCCCCTTGGGGACAGCCTACAATCAGCCCCAGCATTTT; CDR3: CASSPLGTAYNQPQHF; J: TRBJ1-5; size: few; length: 16; V: TRBV7-9; D: TRBD1
DNA: TGCGCCAGCAGCGCCAAGGGGCGAGGGGATTCACCCCTCCACTTT; CDR3: CASSAKGRGDSPLHF; J: TRBJ1-6; size: NA; length: 15; V: TRBV4-1; D: NA
DNA: TGTGCCAGCAGCCATTTGGGGACGGATCACACCGGGGAGCTGTTTTTT; CDR3: CASSHLGTDHTGELFF; J: TRBJ2-2; size: NA; length: 16; V: TRBV7-6; D: NA
DNA: TGTGCCAGCAGCTTAGGGACACCTTATGGCTACACCTTC; CDR3: CASSLGTPYGYTF; J: TRBJ1-2; size: many; length: 13; V: TRBV7-9; D: NA
DNA: TGTGCCAGTACCCCAAATCCGCCGGGACTTATGAACACTGAAGCTTTCTTT; CDR3: CASTPNPPGLMNTEAFF; J: TRBJ1-1; size: many; length: 17; V: TRBV19; D: NA
DNA: TGTGCCAGCAGCTTATTAATAAGGGGGGAAGAGACCCAGTACTTC; CDR3: CASSLLIRGEETQYF; J: TRBJ2-5; size: NA; length: 15; V: TRBV7-9; D: NA
DNA: TGTGTCATCGATTTGACAGGGCGGTCACCAGATACGCAGTATTTT; CDR3: CVIDLTGRSPDTQYF; J: TRBJ2-3; size: NA; length: 15; V: TRBV10-3; D: TRBD1
DNA: TGTGCCAGCAGTGAAGCTGAGGGGGCCAGCAATAGCAATCAGCCCCAGCATTTT; CDR3: CASSEAEGASNSNQPQHF; J: TRBJ1-5; size: few; length: 18; V: TRBV2; D: TRBD1
DNA: TGTGCCAGCAGTGTAAGGCGGGACGGCTACACCTTC; CDR3: CASSVRRDGYTF; J: TRBJ1-2; size: NA; length: 12; V: TRBV6-1; D: NA
DNA: TGTGCCAGCAGCTTAGTCTTCAGGGGTAAATCGACTAATGAAAAACTGTTTTTT; CDR3: CASSLVFRGKSTNEKLFF; J: TRBJ1-4; size: few; length: 18; V: TRBV7-6; D: NA
DNA: TGTGCCAGCAGTTTATCCGTCTTTTCGATGAACACTGAAGCTTTCTTT; CDR3: CASSLSVFSMNTEAFF; J: TRBJ1-1; size: NA; length: 16; V: TRBV27; D: NA
DNA: TGTGCCAGCAGTGAGGGACTAGCGGGGGGCCGTGATGAGCAGTTCTTC; CDR3: CASSEGLAGGRDEQFF; J: TRBJ2-1; size: NA; length: 16; V: TRBV2; D: TRBD2
DNA: TGTGCCAGCAGTGAATATGGGGCAGGGGACAAGAGTGAAGCTTTCTTT; CDR3: CASSEYGAGDKSEAFF; J: TRBJ1-1; size: many; length: 16; V: TRBV25-1; D: NA
DNA: TGTGCCATCAGCCCCACTAGCGCGGTCTCCTACGAGCAGTACTTC; CDR3: CAISPTSAVSYEQYF; J: TRBJ2-7; size: NA; length: 15; V: TRBV10-3; D: TRBD2
DNA: TGTGCCAGCTTCAGGGGCACCGGGGAGCTGTTTTTT; CDR3: CASFRGTGELFF; J: TRBJ2-2; size: few; length: 12; V: TRBV6-2/TRBV6-3; D: NA
DNA: TGTGCCAGCAGCCAAGGACAGGGCCCCAATGAGCAGTTCTTC; CDR3: CASSQGQGPNEQFF; J: TRBJ2-1; size: NA; length: 14; V: TRBV14; D: TRBD1
DNA: TGCGCCAGCAGCCAAGGTGAGAGGAACACTGAAGCTTTCTTT; CDR3: CASSQGERNTEAFF; J: TRBJ1-1; size: few; length: 14; V: TRBV4-1; D: NA
DNA: TGTGCCAGCAGCCCTCCATCAGGACAGGGGGACACCGGGGAGCTGTTTTTT; CDR3: CASSPPSGQGDTGELFF; J: TRBJ2-2; size: NA; length: 17; V: TRBV7-9; D: TRBD1
DNA: TGCGCCAGCAGCCAAGGGGCCACAAGGAACACTGAAGCTTTCTTT; CDR3: CASSQGATRNTEAFF; J: TRBJ1-1; size: few; length: 15; V: TRBV4-1; D: NA
DNA: TGTGCCAGCAGCTTATATACGGGTGGCACCGGGGAGCTGTTTTTT; CDR3: CASSLYTGGTGELFF; J: TRBJ2-2; size: few; length: 15; V: TRBV7-6; D: NA
DNA: TGTGCCGGCTCGACTAGCGGGGGGCCAGATACGCAGTATTTT; CDR3: CAGSTSGGPDTQYF; J: TRBJ2-3; size: few; length: 14; V: TRBV6-1; D: TRBD2
DNA: TGTGCCAGCAGTTTGAACACCATATATTTT; CDR3: CASSLNTIYF; J: TRBJ1-3; size: few; length: 10; V: TRBV12-3/TRBV12-4; D: NA